A single sample gave rise to the 16 T cell receptor beta chains below, sequenced in a study of T cell responses to AZD1222 COVID-19 vaccine. Generated by immunoSEQ multiplex PCR, the TCRdb table keeps only in-frame clones and is missing some. The sample holds 250,000 to 300,000 clones, 94% seen once. Sample: peripheral blood, taken 28 days after the second AZD1222 dose. The receptors here all came from an adult who received the AZD1222 COVID-19 vaccine.

The chain combines TRBV20-1 with TRBJ1-4; D not resolved. V was pared by 5 bases and J by 12 bases, with 10 bases between. The CDR3 runs to 10 residues. CDR1 is DFQATT, CDR2 SNEGSKA, per germline (reference sequence). CDR3 amino acids: CSAGRRELFF. CDR3 nucleotide sequence: TGCAGTGCTGGCCGCCGGGAACTGTTTTTT.

A single count supports this clone. The genes are TRBV13 and TRBJ2-7, with TRBD2 as a possible D gene (6 bases). The CDR3 length is 13 residues. Germline V gene data show CDR1 as PRHDT and CDR2 as FYEKMQ (reference sequence). V was trimmed by 8 bases and J by 3 bases, leaving 14 bases between them. The CDR3 DNA sequence: TGTGCCAGCGGACGAGGGGAGGACTACGAGCAGTACTTC. The encoded protein is CASGRGEDYEQYF.

This clone is a singleton in its sample. This chain uses TRBV5-6 with TRBJ2-7; possibly TRBD1 for D (6 bases). The CDR3 sequence is 12 residues long. Trimming removed 0 bases at V and 6 bases at J, with 7 bases between. Germline V gives CDR1 SGHDT, CDR2 YYEEEE. The chain's CDR3 is CASSLDRAEQYF. In nucleotides, the CDR3 is TGTGCCAGCAGCTTGGACAGGGCCGAGCAGTACTTC.

This chain links TRBV5-4 with TRBJ2-4, with a tentative D call TRBD1 (6 bases). The V end was cut by 4 bases, the J end by 6 bases, with 11 bases between. Germline V gene sequence: CDR1 SGHNT, CDR2 YYREEE (reference sequence). This CDR3 spans 13 amino acids. CDR3 amino acids: CASSGQGRNIQYF. The CDR3 coding sequence is TGTGCCAGCAGCGGGCAGGGGAGAAACATTCAGTACTTC. Combining the CDR3 with reference TRBV5-4 and TRBJ2-4 gives the whole variable domain ETGVTQSPTHLIKTRGQQVTLRCSSQSGHNTVSWYQQALGQGPQFIFQYYREEENGRGNFPPRFSGLQFPNYSSELNVNALELDDSALYLCASSGQGRNIQYFGAGTRLSVL.

The chain has TRBV5-1 and TRBJ1-1, with a weak D call TRBD1 (6 bases). V shed 3 bases and J shed 2 bases, with 11 bases lying between them. This CDR3 comprises 14 residues. Looked up from germline, CDR1 is SGHRS and CDR2 is YFSETQ. The CDR3 reads CASSYGQRNTEAFF. In DNA form, the CDR3 reads TGCGCCAGCAGCTATGGACAGAGAAACACTGAAGCTTTCTTT.

CDR3: CASRRQGADTQYF. CDR3 DNA: TGTGCCAGCAGGAGACAGGGAGCCGATACGCAGTATTTT. The chain has TRBV28 and TRBJ2-3; 7 bases align to TRBD1. CDR3 length equals 13 residues. V trimming: 6 bases; J trimming: 6 bases; junction bases outside the gene matches: 6. Germline assignment: CDR1 MDHEN and CDR2 SYDVKM. The variable domain in full, with the rest retrieved from reference TRBV28 and TRBJ2-3, is DVKVTQSSRYLVKRTGEKVFLECVQDMDHENMFWYRQDPGLGLRLIYFSYDVKMKEKGDIPEGYSVSREKKERFSLILESASTNQTSMYLCASRRQGADTQYFGPGTRLTVL.

The rearrangement uses TRBV7-3 and TRBJ2-2; D is ambiguous. Germline loops: CDR1 SGHTA, CDR2 FQGTGA. This CDR3 comprises 17 residues. The V end lost 5 bases, the J end lost 0 bases, and 16 bases lay between the germline ends. CDR3 loop: CASSPSLGASNTGELFF. The CDR3 DNA follows: TGTGCCAGCAGCCCAAGTCTAGGAGCCTCGAACACCGGGGAGCTGTTTTTT.

The chain has TRBV27 and TRBJ2-7, with 7 bases matching TRBD1. CDR1 and CDR2 from the germline V gene are MNHEY and SMNVEV (reference sequence). The CDR3 length is 13 residues. V shed 4 bases and J 5 bases; nucleotides not matched to a gene: 5. CDR3 sequence (DNA): TGTGCCAGCAGTTACAGGGGTTTTCACGAGCAGTACTTC. It encodes CASSYRGFHEQYF.

V is TRBV27 and J is TRBJ2-3; 9 bases are a match to TRBD2. CDR3 length: 16 amino acids. J gave up 1 base and V 5 bases, and 7 bases lay outside the gene matches. In germline, CDR1 is MNHEY, CDR2 SMNVEV (reference sequence). The CDR3 region is CASSLRASGGTDTQYF. The DNA for the CDR3 is TGTGCCAGCAGTCTCCGGGCTAGCGGGGGCACAGATACGCAGTATTTT.

The chain carries TRBV2 and TRBJ1-3; no reliable D call. CDR1 is SNHLY, CDR2 FYNNEI, per germline. V shed 4 bases and J shed 0 bases, with 10 bases lying between them. This CDR3 has 15 amino acids. CDR3 bases: TGTGCCAGCAGTGTGACCGGGAACTCTGGAAACACCATATATTTT. Translated: CASSVTGNSGNTIYF.

The V and J genes are TRBV27 and TRBJ2-7; perhaps D is TRBD1 or TRBD2 (5 bases each). V gave up 5 bases and J gave up 5 bases, with 16 bases separating them. CDR1 and CDR2 from the germline V gene are MNHEY and SMNVEV (reference sequence). This CDR3 is 14 amino acids long. CDR3 amino acids: CASSTRDRQDEQYF. The CDR3 DNA reads as TGTGCCAGCAGTACCCGGGACCGCCAGGACGAGCAGTACTTC.

V is TRBV6-6 and J is TRBJ1-4; D ambiguous. V was pared by 4 bases and J by 5 bases, with 8 bases between. The length of the CDR3 is 13 residues. Per the germline V gene, CDR1 is MNHNY and CDR2 is SVGAGI (reference sequence). In nucleotides, the CDR3 is TGTGCCAGCAGTTTTCAGATAAATGAAAAACTGTTTTTT. Translated, it gives CASSFQINEKLFF.

The chain is built from TRBV5-6 and TRBJ2-1, with a tentative D call TRBD1 (6 bases). CDR1 and CDR2 (germline): SGHDT, YYEEEE. The CDR3 is 12 amino acids. Trimming left V 0 bases short and J 9 bases short, with 7 bases between. The CDR3 loop reads CASSLGGGEQFF. As DNA, the CDR3 is TGTGCCAGCAGCTTGGGAGGGGGTGAGCAGTTCTTC.

The genes are TRBV6-5 and TRBJ2-7; 8 bases map to TRBD1. With 6 bases clipped from V and 1 base from J, the junction kept 5 bases outside the gene matches. The CDR3 contains 14 residues. Germline CDR1 reads MNHEY; CDR2 reads SVGAGI. This CDR3 is CASRTDRGSYEQYF. In DNA form, the CDR3 reads TGTGCCAGCAGAACAGACAGGGGTTCCTACGAGCAGTACTTC.

The J gene is TRBJ2-7, the V gene TRBV7-9; D unclear. The CDR3 is 13 residues long. Germline V CDR1 and CDR2: SEHNR, FQNEAQ (reference sequence). V was shortened by 5 bases and J by 5 bases, with 13 bases between the two germline ends. The DNA of the CDR3 is TGTGCCAGCAGCATAGACGAATCGAACGAGCAGTACTTC. It is translated as CASSIDESNEQYF. Drawing the rest from reference TRBV7-9 and TRBJ2-7, the complete variable domain is DTGVSQNPRHKITKRGQNVTFRCDPISEHNRLYWYRQTLGQGPEFLTYFQNEAQLEKSRLLSDRFSAERPKGSFSTLEIQRTEQGDSAMYLCASSIDESNEQYFGPGTRLTVT.

This chain uses TRBV7-6 with TRBJ2-7; TRBD2 is a possible D gene (5 bases). The CDR3 runs to 16 residues. Germline V gene data show CDR1 as SGHVS and CDR2 as FNYEAQ. The ends were cut back, 0 bases at V and 2 bases at J, with 14 bases in the middle. CDR3: CASSLAPTGYAYEQYF. Written as DNA, the CDR3 is TGTGCCAGCAGCTTAGCCCCTACGGGATACGCCTACGAGCAGTACTTC.